The clone carrying this T cell receptor (beta chain) was seen ten or more times. The antigen remains undetermined. Using 10%, 30% or 50% RNA, naive CD8 libraries were derived from around 20,000 to 1,000,000 sorted cells. Sorting recovered naive CD8 T cells on a CD8+CD4-CCR7+CD45RA+ profile. Bulk libraries came from a prior protocol with listed TCR primers. TCRdb fed the PCR reads into MiXCR, producing one record per CDR3 protein. The data hold about 320,000 distinct CDR3 sequences, with roughly 24% observed a single time. The data belong to a study of molecular identifiers for immune sequencing clone quantification. Overall study results and limits: Clones with over 20 RNA copies captured over 97% of effector molecules but under 1% of naive ones.

The CDR3 consists of 13 residues. Germline lookup yields CDR1 SQVTM and CDR2 ANQGSEA. Deletions cut 4 bases from V and 4 bases from J, with 13 bases between. Source material: naive CD8+ T cells from blood, with Jurkat cell RNA spiked in. Subset defined: FACS-sorted CD8+CD4-CCR7+CD45RA+ naive T cells. The rearrangement links TRBV29-1 to TRBJ1-1; tentatively, D is TRBD1 (5 bases). The receptor was isolated from a human donor in good health. Some libraries in this study had Jurkat cell RNA spiked in. This CDR3 reads CSVGVAGPTEAFF. The CDR3 DNA is TGCAGCGTTGGAGTCGCAGGGCCCACTGAAGCTTTCTTT.